The 2 T cell receptor beta chains below all came from one sample that was sequenced in a study of beta chain features in type 1 diabetes (dated by TCRdb to 2016 to 2019). Results the study describes overall, beyond this receptor: A moderate but significant shortening of TCRB CDR3 length was observed in type 1 diabetes patients in all four CD4+ subsets.

The antigens of these receptors remain unknown. Libraries were prepared through the immunoSEQ multiplex PCR assay. The entire isolated RNA was reverse transcribed using the High Capacity cDNA Reverse Transcription Kit, and thus expressed TCRB transcripts were sequenced. The table was pulled from immuneACCESS by TCRdb, which kept in-frame rearrangements only. Such tables lose some clones; where checked, under half of the loss comes from unresolved V genes, and the rest has no known cause. The sample yields around 710,000 clones; around 12% were counted once. The top ten hold around 0.12% of the sample. The specimen sequenced was naive CD4+ T cells from blood. The cell subset or site label corresponds to: true naive CD4+ T cells. The source of these receptors is a man aged 25 to 45 with type 1 diabetes.

V usage is TRBV6-5 and J usage is TRBJ2-7, with TRBD1 matching 8 bases. The germline V gene has CDR1 MNHEY and CDR2 SVGAGI. The CDR3 length is 15 residues. J lost 4 bases, V lost 0 bases, and 5 bases had no gene match. The CDR3 sequence: CASSYSKTGDYEQYF. CDR3 DNA: TGTGCCAGCAGTTACTCGAAGACAGGGGATTACGAGCAGTACTTC.

V is TRBV7-9 and J is TRBJ2-7; D may correspond to TRBD1 or TRBD2 (6 bases each). The germline gives CDR1 SEHNR, CDR2 FQNEAQ (reference sequence). Trimming left V 7 bases short and J 2 bases short, with 12 bases between. CDR3 size: 13 residues. This chain's CDR3 is CASTTGGTYEQYF. The CDR3 coding sequence is TGTGCCAGCACGACAGGCGGGACCTACGAGCAGTACTTC.